This T cell receptor (beta chain) was sequenced in a study of Graves' ophthalmopathy and Graves' hyperthyroidism. In the study overall: Where ophthalmopathy was absent within 18 months of follow-up, hyperthyroidism was stable.

This clonotype has just a few counts. Amplified TCR beta CDR3 regions were obtained using RNA transcripts as template. HTBI primers were used in a first-round RT-PCR, which preceded a second-round multiplex PCR. In TCRdb, the multiplex PCR reads were re-called with MiXCR into one record per CDR3 protein. The table shows around 1,000,000 distinct CDR3 sequences, with about 40% occurring only once. This TCR was recovered from an adult man with Graves' hyperthyroidism. Sequencing input: peripheral blood or thyroid tissue (not recorded which).

The CDR3 coding sequence is TGTGCCAGCAGTGAAGCGGGAGGGGTCACCGGGGAGCTGTTTTTT. It codes for CASSEAGGVTGELFF. The J gene is TRBJ2-2, the V gene TRBV2; 7 nucleotides line up with TRBD2. The CDR3 totals 15 residues. Germline CDR1 SNHLY, CDR2 FYNNEI. With V trimmed by 0 bases and J by 4 bases, 2 bases remained unmatched. Filled out from reference TRBV2 and TRBJ2-2, the complete variable domain reads EPEVTQTPSHQVTQMGQEVILRCVPISNHLYFYWYRQILGQKVEFLVSFYNNEISEKSEIFDDQFSVERPDGSNFTLKIRSTKLEDSAMYFCASSEAGGVTGELFFGEGSRLTVL.